Shown below are 22 T cell receptor beta chains from a single sample sequenced in a study of beta chain features in type 1 diabetes. The whole isolated RNA underwent reverse transcription, so sequencing captured expressed TCRB transcripts. Assay: immunoSEQ multiplex PCR; the TCRdb copy retains only in-frame clones and omits some. Among 300,000 to 450,000 clones listed, less than 20% were seen once. The specimen was naive CD4+ T cells from blood. The receptors shown here come from a woman in her late teens or twenties in good health.

In this sample, this clone turned up a few times. The chain couples TRBV30 to TRBJ1-1; no clear D. The V and J ends lost 3 bases and 1 base respectively, with 12 bases between them. Germline CDR1 GTSNPN, CDR2 SVGIG (reference sequence). The CDR3 has 14 amino acids. The CDR3 region has the DNA TGTGCCTGGAGCCGGGATCGGGAGAACACTGAAGCTTTCTTT. The encoded protein is CAWSRDRENTEAFF.

The V call is TRBV4-1, the J call TRBJ1-6; no definite D call. V was shortened by 7 bases and J by 17 bases, with 21 bases between the two germline ends. This CDR3 is 13 amino acids long. Germline lookup yields CDR1 MGHRA and CDR2 YSYEKL. The CDR3 sequence: CASTIPGRQVVHF. The CDR3 bases are TGCGCCAGCACCATACCAGGTCGCCAAGTGGTCCACTTT.

The CDR3 protein is CASSPSEGQPQHF. The CDR3, as DNA: TGTGCCAGCTCCCCATCGGAGGGACAGCCCCAGCATTTT. This rearrangement joins TRBV18 to TRBJ1-5; no definite D call. The germline gives CDR1 KGHSH, CDR2 LQKENI. V lost 6 bases to trimming and J lost 7 bases, with 13 bases between them. This CDR3 is 13 amino acids long.

The chain carries TRBV20-1 and TRBJ2-7, with a possible D match to TRBD2 (6 bases). Germline CDR1 DFQATT, CDR2 SNEGSKA (reference sequence). The CDR3 has 11 residues. V was pared by 5 bases and J by 6 bases, with 11 bases between. CDR3: CSAGRGGEQYF. CDR3 sequence (DNA): TGCAGTGCTGGAAGGGGAGGCGAGCAGTACTTC.

The gene calls are TRBV30 and TRBJ2-5; 9 bases fit TRBD2. J gave up 4 bases and V 5 bases, and 11 bases lay outside the gene matches. The CDR3 has 15 amino acids. The germline V gene has CDR1 GTSNPN and CDR2 SVGIG (reference sequence). For the CDR3, the DNA is TGTGCCTGGGCCCGCGGGGGGGTGGTGGGAGAGACCCAGTACTTC. Residues: CAWARGGVVGETQYF.

A word on this clone: One end of the junction fails to match germline, which may point to a read error. The chain employs TRBV7-7 and TRBJ2-1, with a weak D call TRBD1 (6 bases). The CDR3 loop spans 15 amino acids. Germline V gene data show CDR1 as SSHAT and CDR2 as FNYEAQ (reference sequence). CDR3 sequence (DNA): TGTGCTAGCAGCTTAGACTGGGGGCCACACAATGAGCAGTTCTTC. Its translation: CASSLDWGPHNEQFF.

This chain uses TRBV7-2 with TRBJ1-1; D possibly corresponds to TRBD1 (6 bases). This CDR3 contains 13 residues. The germline CDR1 and CDR2 sequences are SGHTA and FQGNSA. V gave up 4 bases and J gave up 2 bases, with 8 bases separating them. Here the CDR3 DNA reads TGTGCCAGCAGCTCGGGACATAACACTGAAGCTTTCTTT. Translated: CASSSGHNTEAFF. Supplemented by reference TRBV7-2 and TRBJ1-1, the full variable domain reads GAGVSQSPSNKVTEKGKDVELRCDPISGHTALYWYRQSLGQGLEFLIYFQGNSAPDKSGLPSDRFSAERTGGSVSTLTIQRTQQEDSAVYLCASSSGHNTEAFFGQGTRLTVV.

J is TRBJ2-3 and V is TRBV2; a weak D match, TRBD2 (6 bases). There are 15 residues in the CDR3. Germline V lookup: CDR1 SNHLY, CDR2 FYNNEI. V was clipped by 5 bases and J by 6 bases, with 18 bases between them. The CDR3 coding sequence is TGTGCCAGCAGTTTGGGACTCGGCCGGAAGGATACGCAGTATTTT. Encoded protein: CASSLGLGRKDTQYF.

V gene TRBV7-2 combines with J gene TRBJ2-5, with a possible D match to TRBD2 (5 bases). Germline lookup yields CDR1 SGHTA and CDR2 FQGNSA. This CDR3 has 14 amino acids. With 4 bases removed from V and 1 base from J, the gap between germline ends came to 10 bases. The CDR3 DNA follows: TGTGCCAGCAGCTCGTCCGGGGTCCAAGAGACCCAGTACTTC. Residues: CASSSSGVQETQYF. The full variable domain, completed using reference TRBV7-2 and TRBJ2-5, is GAGVSQSPSNKVTEKGKDVELRCDPISGHTALYWYRQSLGQGLEFLIYFQGNSAPDKSGLPSDRFSAERTGGSVSTLTIQRTQQEDSAVYLCASSSSGVQETQYFGPGTRLLVL.

The chain combines TRBV5-4 with TRBJ2-3; the match to TRBD2 covers 10 bases. Unmatched junction bases numbered 4, after V lost 4 bases and J lost 2 bases. CDR1 and CDR2 from the germline V gene are SGHNT and YYREEE (reference sequence). The length of the CDR3 is 15 residues. CDR3 nucleotide sequence: TGTGCCAGCAGCGCCGGGACTAGCGTCACAGATACGCAGTATTTT. It encodes CASSAGTSVTDTQYF. Filled out from reference TRBV5-4 and TRBJ2-3, the complete variable domain reads ETGVTQSPTHLIKTRGQQVTLRCSSQSGHNTVSWYQQALGQGPQFIFQYYREEENGRGNFPPRFSGLQFPNYSSELNVNALELDDSALYLCASSAGTSVTDTQYFGPGTRLTVL.

This clone has only a few counts. The chain combines TRBV19 with TRBJ2-3; D perhaps matches TRBD1 (6 bases). Germline V gene sequence: CDR1 LNHDA, CDR2 SQIVND (reference sequence). Trimming took 5 bases from V and 4 from J, leaving 10 bases between them. The CDR3 consists of 13 residues. The CDR3 sequence: CASSLTGPDTQYF. The CDR3 bases are TGTGCCAGTAGTTTAACAGGGCCAGATACGCAGTATTTT.

The chain uses TRBV2 and TRBJ2-5, with 9 bases identical to TRBD2. CDR1 and CDR2 from the germline V gene are SNHLY and FYNNEI. J was trimmed by 1 base and V by 8 bases; bases with no gene match: 5. There are 14 residues in the CDR3. CDR3 amino acids: CASGPGLAQETQYF. CDR3 DNA: TGTGCCAGCGGACCGGGACTAGCCCAAGAGACCCAGTACTTC.

The V gene is TRBV5-4, the J gene TRBJ2-3; TRBD1 matches at 7 bases. The CDR3 covers 15 residues. Germline values: CDR1 SGHNT, CDR2 YYREEE (reference sequence). V dropped 0 bases and J dropped 1; count of bases not matched to a gene: 2. CDR3 amino acids: CASSLGTGGTDTQYF. The CDR3, as DNA: TGTGCCAGCAGCTTGGGTACAGGGGGCACAGATACGCAGTATTTT.

The V gene is TRBV11-2, the J gene TRBJ2-7, with D unclear. The CDR3 has 10 amino acids. The ends were cut back, 5 bases at V and 8 bases at J, with 7 bases in the middle. The germline gives CDR1 SGHAT, CDR2 FQNNGV. CDR3 protein: CASSAGQQYF. CDR3 bases: TGTGCCAGCAGCGCTGGGCAGCAGTACTTC.

There are a few counts of this clone. The chain links TRBV18 to TRBJ1-2; D possibly corresponds to TRBD1 (6 bases). V was cut by 6 bases and J by 5 bases, with 13 bases left in between. CDR1 is KGHSH and CDR2 is LQKENI in the germline V gene. This CDR3 region has 13 residues. CDR3 sequence reads: CASSLDSEYGYTF. In nucleotides, the CDR3 is TGTGCCAGCTCTCTGGACAGTGAATATGGCTACACCTTC.

The chain is built from TRBV10-3 and TRBJ2-7; TRBD1 might be the D (6 bases). V lost 6 bases and J lost 3, with 15 bases in between. From germline, CDR1 is ENHRY and CDR2 SYGVKD. The CDR3 has 14 residues. DNA for the CDR3: TGTGCCATCAGGGAGACAGGATCCGGCTACGAGCAGTACTTC. Translated, it gives CAIRETGSGYEQYF.

This clone was observed a few times. The chain carries TRBV30 and TRBJ1-1; 8 bases line up with TRBD1. CDR1 is GTSNPN and CDR2 is SVGIG in the germline V gene (reference sequence). This CDR3 region has 13 residues. V was clipped by 4 bases and J by 4 bases; unmatched bases: 5. The CDR3 region has the DNA TGTGCCTGGACGGCGACAGGGGCCACTGAAGCTTTCTTT. This gives the protein CAWTATGATEAFF.

This clone was counted a few times. The chain joins TRBV7-2 to TRBJ2-7; D gene uncertain. Germline V lookup: CDR1 SGHTA, CDR2 FQGNSA. V lost 6 bases and J 0 bases, leaving 9 bases between the germline ends. The CDR3 spans 13 residues. CDR3 loop: CASRRSSSYEQYF. As DNA, the CDR3 is TGTGCCAGCAGGAGGAGCAGCTCCTACGAGCAGTACTTC.

This clone was seen a handful of times. The gene calls are TRBV14 and TRBJ2-1; TRBD2 agrees at 10 bases. The CDR3 has 16 amino acids. Germline V gene data show CDR1 as SGHDN and CDR2 as FVKESK. The ends lost 3 bases at V and 7 bases at J; junction bases unmatched: 9. The CDR3 DNA sequence: TGTGCCAGCAGCCACCTAACTAGCGGGATCAGGAATGAGCAGTTCTTC. Its protein is CASSHLTSGIRNEQFF.

The V call is TRBV19, the J call TRBJ2-1; TRBD2 agrees at 7 bases. The CDR3 loop spans 16 amino acids. With V trimmed by 2 bases and J by 4 bases, 8 bases remained unmatched. Germline V gene data show CDR1 as LNHDA and CDR2 as SQIVND (reference sequence). CDR3 amino acids: CASSILPSGEYNEQFF. The CDR3 DNA follows: TGTGCCAGTAGTATACTTCCTAGCGGTGAATACAATGAGCAGTTCTTC.

The sample holds a few counts of this clone. The chain couples TRBV18 to TRBJ2-5; 7 bases match TRBD2. Germline lookup yields CDR1 KGHSH and CDR2 LQKENI. This CDR3 spans 15 amino acids. Unmatched junction bases numbered 6, after V lost 3 bases and J lost 2 bases. The CDR3 sequence is CASSPRGGGQETQYF. The CDR3 nucleotides are TGTGCCAGCTCACCTCGGGGCGGGGGACAAGAGACCCAGTACTTC.

V and J are TRBV7-3 and TRBJ2-5; 7 nucleotides match TRBD1. The germline CDR1 and CDR2 sequences are SGHTA and FQGTGA. J gave up 5 bases and V 5 bases, and 5 bases lay outside the gene matches. The CDR3 loop spans 13 amino acids. The CDR3: CASSMTGSETQYF. CDR3 DNA sequence: TGTGCCAGCAGCATGACAGGGTCGGAGACCCAGTACTTC.